These T cell receptor beta chains were read from a single sample in a study of beta chain features in type 1 diabetes. The data were produced by immunoSEQ multiplex PCR, yet TCRdb's version contains in-frame clones alone and is incomplete. The sample holds a few hundred thousand clones, approximately 13% seen once. Material for sequencing was naive CD4+ T cells from blood. These receptors came from a woman between 18 and 29 years old with type 1 diabetes. Each CDR3 is given with its conserved first and last residue. A D gene is named only where the DNA matches it firmly. Clone sizes are given selectively: once, few, many, or a class where the clone is expanded.

j_gene,d_gene,len,abundance,v_gene,CDR3aa,CDR3nt
TRBJ1-1,-,13,-,TRBV14,CASSWGGNTEAFF,TGTGCCAGCAGCTGGGGGGGGAACACTGAAGCTTTCTTT
TRBJ2-3,TRBD2,19,-,TRBV28,CASSQPGLAEFKLTDTQYF,TGTGCCAGCAGTCAACCGGGACTAGCGGAATTCAAACTCACAGATACGCAGTATTTT
TRBJ2-1,TRBD1,16,few,TRBV10-3,CAISQQGLSSYNEQFF,TGTGCCATCAGTCAACAGGGGCTTAGCTCCTACAATGAGCAGTTCTTC
TRBJ2-7,-,13,-,TRBV7-3,CASSLGPREEQYF,TGTGCCAGCAGCTTAGGCCCCAGGGAAGAGCAGTACTTC
TRBJ2-1,-,11,-,TRBV20-1,CSATNTNEQFF,TGCAGTGCTACAAACACGAATGAGCAGTTCTTC
TRBJ2-1,TRBD2,16,-,TRBV4-2,CASSQEGTSGTNEQFF,TGTGCCAGCAGCCAAGAAGGGACTAGCGGGACCAATGAGCAGTTCTTC
TRBJ2-3,TRBD2,17,few,TRBV10-3,CAISPGGLAGVIDTQYF,TGTGCCATCAGCCCCGGAGGACTAGCGGGAGTGATAGATACGCAGTATTTT
TRBJ2-1,TRBD2,17,-,TRBV7-9,CASSLARREGVRNEQFF,TGTGCCAGCAGCTTAGCGCGGAGGGAGGGAGTGCGCAATGAGCAGTTCTTC
TRBJ2-7,TRBD1,17,-,TRBV7-9,CASSPVSGTGTVYEQYF,TGTGCCAGCAGCCCAGTTTCCGGGACCGGGACAGTCTACGAGCAGTACTTC
TRBJ2-5,TRBD2,15,-,TRBV9,CASSVGTSFQETQYF,TGTGCCAGCAGCGTCGGGACTAGCTTCCAGGAGACCCAGTACTTC
TRBJ1-1,-,11,-,TRBV28,CASIWNTEAFF,TGTGCCAGTATTTGGAACACTGAAGCTTTCTTT
TRBJ2-3,-,12,few,TRBV27,CASSPSTDTQYF,TGTGCCAGCAGCCCTAGCACAGATACGCAGTATTTT
TRBJ2-2,-,14,-,TRBV6-6,CASTPRSDTGELFF,TGTGCCAGCACGCCGCGGAGCGACACCGGGGAGCTGTTTTTT
TRBJ2-2,TRBD1,13,few,TRBV28,CASRRQGGGELFF,TGTGCCAGCAGGCGACAGGGCGGCGGGGAGCTGTTTTTT
TRBJ2-7,TRBD1,15,-,TRBV5-1,CASSLEGTGTYEQYF,TGCGCCAGCAGCTTGGAGGGGACAGGAACTTACGAGCAGTACTTC
TRBJ2-1,TRBD1,14,few,TRBV28,CASSPDRRHNEQFF,TGTGCCAGCAGCCCGGACAGGCGACACAATGAGCAGTTCTTC
TRBJ2-7,TRBD1,14,-,TRBV7-2,CASSSRQGRGEQYF,TGTGCCAGCAGCTCAAGACAGGGACGAGGCGAGCAGTACTTC
TRBJ2-2,-,18,-,TRBV11-2,CASSLDGYVVTYTGELFF,TGTGCCAGCAGCTTAGATGGTTACGTCGTGACATACACCGGGGAGCTGTTTTTT
TRBJ1-2,-,13,-,TRBV5-1,CASSLSPNYGYTF,TGCGCCAGCAGCTTGTCCCCGAACTATGGCTACACCTTC
TRBJ1-5,-,13,-,TRBV19,CASSWGINQPQHF,TGTGCCAGTAGTTGGGGCATCAATCAGCCCCAGCATTTT
TRBJ1-2,-,11,few,TRBV28,CASSLQDGYTF,TGTGCCAGCAGTTTACAGGATGGCTACACCTTC
TRBJ2-1,-,11,-,TRBV6-5,CASSLDNEQFF,TGTGCCAGCAGCTTAGACAATGAGCAGTTCTTC
TRBJ1-1,-,13,many,TRBV29-1,CSVQGRMNTEAFF,TGCAGCGTTCAGGGTCGCATGAACACTGAAGCTTTCTTT
TRBJ2-7,TRBD2,13,-,TRBV29-1,CSVEPSGGHEQYF,TGCAGCGTTGAACCTAGCGGGGGACACGAGCAGTACTTC
TRBJ2-3,TRBD1,16,-,TRBV5-1,CASSPRGQGSTDTQYF,TGCGCCAGCAGCCCCCGGGGACAGGGGAGCACAGATACGCAGTATTTT
TRBJ2-3,-,16,few,TRBV5-4,CASSFPSGEGPDTQYF,TGTGCCAGCAGCTTTCCGTCAGGGGAGGGTCCAGATACGCAGTATTTT
TRBJ1-5,TRBD1,15,few,TRBV9,CASSGRDRTNQPQHF,TGTGCCAGCAGCGGGCGGGACAGGACGAATCAGCCCCAGCATTTT
TRBJ2-3,-,15,few,TRBV7-9,CASSLQGPVTDTQYF,TGTGCCAGCAGCCTACAGGGCCCCGTCACAGATACGCAGTATTTT
TRBJ1-1,-,14,-,TRBV30,CAWSVEGLKTEAFF,TGTGCCTGGAGTGTAGAGGGATTGAAGACTGAAGCTTTCTTT
TRBJ2-3,-,12,few,TRBV30,CAWDQGTDTQYF,TGTGCCTGGGACCAGGGCACAGATACGCAGTATTTT
TRBJ2-3,-,13,-,TRBV2,CASTGPGTDTQYF,TGTGCCAGCACAGGTCCGGGAACAGATACGCAGTATTTT
TRBJ1-1,-,13,few,TRBV19,CASSISRESRAFF,TGTGCCAGTAGTATAAGTAGGGAGAGTCGAGCTTTCTTT
TRBJ2-1,-,11,-,TRBV30,CAWSVGREQFF,TGTGCCTGGAGTGTTGGCAGGGAGCAGTTCTTC